One and the same sample provided the 4 T cell receptor beta chains below, sequenced in a study of T cells in tumors after PD-1 blockade. The protocol was immunoSEQ multiplex PCR, while the TCRdb copy is restricted to in-frame clones and leaves out a portion. The repertoire includes 32,000 or so clones, just under 80% of them detected once, and around 35% sits in the top ten. Specimen: PBMCs, collected before anti-PD-1 treatment. The receptors were gathered from a human donor with basal cell carcinoma.

This chain links TRBV7-2 with TRBJ1-4; D is ambiguous. CDR3 size: 15 residues. CDR1 is SGHTA and CDR2 is FQGNSA in the germline V gene. Between the trimmed V and J ends, which lost 1 base and 3 bases, there was a span of 9 bases. The CDR3 spells CASSLVVGSNEKLFF. The CDR3 nucleotides read TGTGCCAGCAGCTTAGTTGTGGGATCTAATGAAAAACTGTTTTTT.

This clone was recorded only once. The chain is built from TRBV6-6 and TRBJ2-7; 7 positions match TRBD2. The CDR3 spans 15 residues. With 7 bases clipped from V and 7 bases from J, the junction kept 16 bases outside the gene matches. Germline-derived CDR1 and CDR2 are MNHNY and SVGAGI (reference sequence). CDR3 amino acids: CASTAGDPSLSEQYF. DNA of the CDR3: TGTGCCAGCACTGCGGGGGACCCGTCTCTGAGTGAGCAGTACTTC.

The chain recombines TRBV2 with TRBJ1-6; tentative D call: TRBD1 (5 bases). This CDR3 has 13 residues. The V gene lost 6 bases and the J gene lost 7 bases, with 10 bases spanning the gap. Germline V gene lookup returns CDR1 SNHLY and CDR2 FYNNEI. The CDR3 is CASSRVGNSPLHF. The CDR3 region has the DNA TGTGCCAGCAGCAGGGTAGGGAATTCACCCCTCCACTTT.

This clone is labeled medium-sized (0.01 to 0.1%). The chain combines TRBV7-8 with TRBJ2-7; 10 nucleotides line up with TRBD2. Germline V CDR1 and CDR2: SGHVS, FQNEAQ. The J segment lost 6 bases and the V segment lost 1 base, leaving 6 bases of the junction unmatched. The CDR3 spans 15 residues. This CDR3 is CASSLGRLAGVEQYF. The CDR3 region has the DNA TGTGCCAGCAGCTTAGGGCGGCTAGCGGGAGTCGAGCAGTACTTC. Using reference TRBV7-8 and TRBJ2-7 for the parts outside the CDR3, the full variable domain is GAGVSQSPRYKVAKRGQDVALRCDPISGHVSLFWYQQALGQGPEFLTYFQNEAQLDKSGLPSDRFFAERPEGSVSTLKIQRTQQEDSAVYLCASSLGRLAGVEQYFGPGTRLTVT.